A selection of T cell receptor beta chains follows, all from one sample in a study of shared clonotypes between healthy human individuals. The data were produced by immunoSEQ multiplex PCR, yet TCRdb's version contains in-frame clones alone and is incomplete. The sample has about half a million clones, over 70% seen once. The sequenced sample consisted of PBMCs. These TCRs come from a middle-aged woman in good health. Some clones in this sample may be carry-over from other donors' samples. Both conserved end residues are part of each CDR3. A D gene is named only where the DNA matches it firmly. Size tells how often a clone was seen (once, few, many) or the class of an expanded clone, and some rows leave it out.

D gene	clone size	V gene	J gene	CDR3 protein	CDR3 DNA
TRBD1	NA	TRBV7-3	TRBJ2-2	CASSMSGTGDTGELFF	TGTGCCAGCAGCATGTCCGGGACAGGGGACACCGGGGAGCTGTTTTTT
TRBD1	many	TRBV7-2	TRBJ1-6	CASSLNRGNSPLHF	TGTGCCAGCAGCTTAAACAGGGGCAATTCACCCCTCCACTTT
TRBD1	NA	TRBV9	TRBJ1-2	CASSRDPLTGTRGYTF	TGTGCCAGCAGCCGCGACCCCCTGACAGGGACTCGAGGCTACACCTTC
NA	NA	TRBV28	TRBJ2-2	CASSPSGGIKTGELFF	TGTGCCAGCAGTCCTTCTGGCGGGATAAAAACCGGGGAGCTGTTTTTT
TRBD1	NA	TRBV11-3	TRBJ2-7	CASSRTDRVYEQYF	TGTGCCAGCAGCCGAACGGACAGGGTCTACGAGCAGTACTTC
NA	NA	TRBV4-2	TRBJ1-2	CASSQSNYGYTF	TGTGCCAGCAGCCAAAGTAACTATGGCTACACCTTC
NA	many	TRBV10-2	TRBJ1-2	CASSESTGTSYGYTF	TGCGCCAGCAGTGAGTCGACAGGAACCAGCTATGGCTACACCTTC
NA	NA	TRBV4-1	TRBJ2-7	CASSQSQRNVYEQYF	TGCGCCAGCAGCCAAAGTCAGAGGAACGTCTACGAGCAGTACTTC
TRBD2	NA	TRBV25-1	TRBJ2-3	CASSEAGGNPTDTQYF	TGTGCCAGCAGTGAAGCGGGAGGGAACCCCACAGATACGCAGTATTTT
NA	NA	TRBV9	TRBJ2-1	CASSVEGAGVVHEQFF	TGTGCCAGCAGCGTAGAGGGCGCAGGGGTGGTTCATGAGCAGTTCTTC
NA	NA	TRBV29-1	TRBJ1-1	CSVAWALGGLNTEAFF	TGCAGCGTTGCTTGGGCGCTGGGGGGTCTGAACACTGAAGCTTTCTTT
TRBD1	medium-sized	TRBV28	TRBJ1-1	CASSLQDRGFPEAFF	TGTGCCAGCAGTTTACAGGACAGGGGGTTTCCTGAAGCTTTCTTT
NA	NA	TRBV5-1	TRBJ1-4	CASRRGYGINEKLFF	TGCGCCAGCAGGAGGGGGTATGGAATTAATGAAAAACTGTTTTTT
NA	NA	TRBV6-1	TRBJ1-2	CASSERALRGGYTF	TGTGCCAGCAGTGAACGGGCCCTTCGTGGGGGCTACACCTTC
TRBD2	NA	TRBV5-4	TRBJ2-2	CASSLGYLPMREKYTGELFF	TGTGCCAGCAGCCTAGGTTATCTGCCTATGCGGGAGAAGTACACCGGGGAGCTGTTTTTT
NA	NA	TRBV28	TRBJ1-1	CASSLWGGPNTEAFF	TGTGCCAGCAGTTTATGGGGCGGGCCCAACACTGAAGCTTTCTTT
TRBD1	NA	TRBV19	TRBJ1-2	CASRPQQGNYGYTF	TGTGCCAGTAGGCCGCAACAGGGGAACTATGGCTACACCTTC
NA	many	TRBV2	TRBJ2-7	CASSFLRYSPYEQYF	TGTGCCAGCAGTTTCCTCCGCTACTCACCCTACGAGCAGTACTTC
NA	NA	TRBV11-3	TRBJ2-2	CASSSRRNTGELFF	TGTGCCAGCAGCTCCAGACGGAACACCGGGGAGCTGTTTTTT
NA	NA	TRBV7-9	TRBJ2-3	CASSSVNPSTDTQYF	TGTGCCAGCAGCTCAGTAAACCCTAGCACAGATACGCAGTATTTT
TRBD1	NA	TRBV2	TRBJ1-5	CASRTGERNQPQHF	TGTGCCAGCAGGACAGGGGAAAGGAATCAGCCCCAGCATTTT
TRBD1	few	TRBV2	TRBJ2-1	CASRGTGFNNEQFF	TGTGCCAGCAGGGGGACAGGGTTCAACAATGAGCAGTTCTTC
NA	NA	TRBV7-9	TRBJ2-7	CASASPRTTSSYEQYF	TGTGCCAGCGCCAGCCCCAGGACTACCAGCTCCTACGAGCAGTACTTC
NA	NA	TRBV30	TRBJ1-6	CAWSAYYNSPLHF	TGTGCCTGGAGTGCATATTATAATTCACCCCTCCACTTT
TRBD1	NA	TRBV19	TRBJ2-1	CASSIAGTGSWSSYNEQFF	TGTGCCAGTAGTATAGCCGGGACAGGGAGTTGGAGCTCCTACAATGAGCAGTTCTTC